The entry below gives a single T cell receptor beta chain sequence along with its context. The germline V gene encodes CDR1 SQVTM and CDR2 ANQGSEA. This CDR3 is built from 14 residues. V lost 7 bases and J lost 6, with 19 bases in between. The data were obtained in a study of cytomegalovirus exposure and HLA in healthy donors. PCR was performed using 60 Vbeta and 13 Jbeta primers. Assay: immunoSEQ multiplex PCR; the TCRdb copy retains only in-frame clones and omits some. The table has 70,000 to 100,000 clones, approximately 70% seen once. The source material was PBMCs. This chain connects TRBV29-1 to TRBJ2-1, with a possible D match to TRBD1 (6 bases). This clonotype was obtained from a man aged 50-60 years in good health and CMV-seronegative. Here the CDR3 DNA reads TGCAGCGCAGACAGGATTTTTCGGAGCAATGAGCAGTTCTTC. The encoded protein is CSADRIFRSNEQFF.